The 9 T cell receptor beta chains presented below share a single source sample, sequenced in a study of blood T cell repertoires in COVID-19. The repertoire was sequenced with immunoSEQ multiplex PCR; TCRdb's copy has only in-frame clones and lacks some. The sample holds some 110,000 clones, about four fifths seen once. The sequenced sample consisted of peripheral blood. The receptor set was obtained from a man older than 75 with acute or convalescent COVID-19.

In this sample, this clone turned up once. V and J are TRBV9 and TRBJ2-7; TRBD2 aligns across 9 bases. This CDR3 region has 14 residues. Trimming at V came to 6 bases and at J to 5 bases, leaving 9 bases not matched to a gene. The germline V gene has CDR1 SGDLS and CDR2 YYNGEE. CDR3 sequence (DNA): TGTGCCAGCACCCCGGATAGCGGGAGCCACGAGCAGTACTTC. Protein: CASTPDSGSHEQYF.

The chain employs TRBV28 and TRBJ1-5, with D maybe TRBD1 (5 bases). CDR1 is MDHEN and CDR2 is SYDVKM in the germline V gene. V lost 2 bases and J lost 3, with 11 bases in between. This CDR3 is built from 15 residues. CDR3 in amino acids: CASSLGQGINQPQHF. The CDR3 DNA sequence: TGTGCCAGCAGTTTAGGGCAGGGCATCAATCAGCCCCAGCATTTT.

The rearrangement uses TRBV10-3 and TRBJ2-3, with D possibly being TRBD1 (6 bases). Looked up from germline, CDR1 is ENHRY and CDR2 is SYGVKD. V was cut by 1 base and J by 0 bases, with 8 bases left in between. The length of the CDR3 is 15 residues. Here the CDR3 DNA reads TGTGCCATCAGTGAGTGGACAGCAAGCACAGATACGCAGTATTTT. This gives the protein CAISEWTASTDTQYF.

The chain uses TRBV5-4 and TRBJ2-1; TRBD2 matches 8 bases. The length of the CDR3 is 19 residues. Germline CDR1 is SGHNT and CDR2 is YYREEE (reference sequence). V dropped 0 bases and J dropped 6; count of bases not matched to a gene: 17. The CDR3 DNA reads TGTGCCAGCAGCTTGGGGGGGCTAGCGGGTCGGCCCTCCGGCAATGAGCAGTTCTTC. Protein product: CASSLGGLAGRPSGNEQFF.

The chain employs TRBV3-1 (or the pseudogene TRBV3-2) and TRBJ2-1, with TRBD2 identical over 9 bases. Looked up from germline, CDR1 is LGHDT and CDR2 is YNNKEL (reference sequence). This CDR3 is built from 15 residues. The J segment lost 5 bases and the V segment lost 1 base, leaving 3 bases of the junction unmatched. CDR3 residues: CASSQGASGNNEQFF. In DNA form, the CDR3 reads TGTGCCAGCAGCCAAGGTGCTAGCGGGAACAATGAGCAGTTCTTC.

The chain combines TRBV19 with TRBJ2-3; 7 nucleotides align to TRBD1. Looked up from germline, CDR1 is LNHDA and CDR2 is SQIVND (reference sequence). The CDR3 runs to 14 residues. The junction had 4 bases not matched to a gene; V was cut back by 6 bases and J by 1 base. The CDR3 DNA sequence: TGTGCCAGTAGAGTGGGACAGCGCACAGATACGCAGTATTTT. Its protein is CASRVGQRTDTQYF.

V and J are TRBV11-2 and TRBJ2-7; 7 nucleotides align to TRBD2. Germline loops: CDR1 SGHAT, CDR2 FQNNGV. The CDR3 is 15 residues long. The V and J ends lost 1 base and 3 bases, in that order; junction bases with no gene match: 6. The DNA of the CDR3 is TGTGCCAGCAGCTTAGGGTTGAGCGGGATCTACGAGCAGTACTTC. Its translation: CASSLGLSGIYEQYF.

The rearrangement joins TRBV6-5 to TRBJ2-5, with 7 bases matching TRBD1. The CDR3 covers 13 residues. Germline V CDR1 and CDR2: MNHEY, SVGAGI. J lost 2 bases, V lost 6 bases, and 3 bases had no gene match. The DNA of the CDR3 is TGTGCCAGCAGGGGGACAGCTCAAGAGACCCAGTACTTC. Translating gives CASRGTAQETQYF.

The V and J genes are TRBV5-5 and TRBJ2-7; TRBD1 matches 9 bases. The ends lost 2 bases at V and 3 bases at J; junction bases unmatched: 9. The CDR3 loop spans 16 amino acids. Germline-derived CDR1 and CDR2 are SGHKS and YYEKEE (reference sequence). CDR3 bases: TGTGCCAGCAGCTTTTCCCGCCGGGACAGGGTCTACGAGCAGTACTTC. It translates to CASSFSRRDRVYEQYF.